These 7 T cell receptor beta chains originate from one sample sequenced in a study of shared T cell receptors in the human thymus. Libraries were prepared by immunoSEQ multiplex PCR; TCRdb keeps only in-frame clonotypes and omits some of them. This table has hundreds of thousands of clones, about 80% appearing once. The sample was also reused in another study, on human thymus T cells.

Material: thymocytes. These receptors all come from a boy in the first two years of life with a congenital heart defect.

V is TRBV7-9 and J is TRBJ1-3; maybe TRBD1 (5 bases). V gave up 1 base and J gave up 3 bases, with 13 bases separating them. CDR3 length: 16 amino acids. In germline, CDR1 is SEHNR, CDR2 FQNEAQ (reference sequence). The CDR3 loop reads CASSLGFRASGNTIYF. The DNA for the CDR3 is TGTGCCAGCAGCTTAGGGTTCAGGGCTAGTGGAAACACCATATATTTT.

This clone was seen only once. This rearrangement joins TRBV29-1 to TRBJ1-2; 10 bases match TRBD1. Trimming cost V 7 bases and J 8 bases; bases outside gene matches: 7. Germline lookup yields CDR1 SQVTM and CDR2 ANQGSEA. CDR3 size: 12 residues. The CDR3 loop reads CSAPGTGVGYTF. The CDR3, as DNA: TGCAGCGCCCCCGGGACAGGGGTCGGCTACACCTTC. Filled out from reference TRBV29-1 and TRBJ1-2, the complete variable domain reads SAVISQKPSRDICQRGTSLTIQCQVDSQVTMMFWYRQQPGQSLTLIATANQGSEATYESGFVIDKFPISRPNLTFSTLTVSNMSPEDSSIYLCSAPGTGVGYTFGSGTRLTVV.

V gene TRBV29-1 combines with J gene TRBJ1-3; no definite D call. The CDR3 is 15 residues long. CDR1 and CDR2 (germline): SQVTM, ANQGSEA. The V gene lost 1 base and the J gene lost 4 bases, with 14 bases spanning the gap. The CDR3 region is CSVEASGNGGNTIYF. The CDR3 DNA follows: TGCAGCGTTGAAGCTTCCGGGAATGGCGGAAACACCATATATTTT.

The chain carries TRBV28 and TRBJ1-2; the D gene is possibly TRBD1 (5 bases). The ends were cut back, 1 base at V and 14 bases at J, with 14 bases in the middle. Germline lookup yields CDR1 MDHEN and CDR2 SYDVKM. The CDR3 length is 12 residues. The CDR3 sequence: CASSLLGGVITF. CDR3 bases: TGTGCCAGCAGTTTATTGGGGGGGGTTATTACCTTC.

In this sample, this clone turned up a few times. The J gene is TRBJ2-1, the V gene TRBV4-3, with TRBD2 matching over 10 bases. This CDR3 is 17 amino acids long. V gave up 0 bases and J gave up 7 bases; unmatched junction bases: 9. Looked up from germline, CDR1 is LGHNA and CDR2 is YSLEER. The CDR3: CASSQDRASGSINEQFF. As DNA, the CDR3 is TGCGCCAGCAGCCAAGATAGGGCTAGCGGGAGTATAAATGAGCAGTTCTTC.

The chain is built from TRBV11-3 and TRBJ2-1; 9 nucleotides agree with TRBD2. CDR3 length: 18 amino acids. The germline CDR1 and CDR2 sequences are SGHNT and YENEEA. J was trimmed by 2 bases and V by 1 base; bases with no gene match: 9. DNA of the CDR3: TGTGCCAGCAGCTTAGTCTTCGGCGGGAGGGCCCCCTACAATGAGCAGTTCTTC. This gives the protein CASSLVFGGRAPYNEQFF.

This sequence joins TRBV11-2 and TRBJ2-2; possibly TRBD2 for D (7 bases). The CDR3 totals 16 residues. Trimming cost V 5 bases and J 0 bases, with 13 bases left between them. Germline loops: CDR1 SGHAT, CDR2 FQNNGV. The CDR3 spells CASSRRGLTNTGELFF. For the CDR3, the DNA is TGTGCCAGCAGCAGGCGGGGGCTTACGAACACCGGGGAGCTGTTTTTT. The full variable domain, rest sourced from reference TRBV11-2 and TRBJ2-2, is EAGVAQSPRYKIIEKRQSVAFWCNPISGHATLYWYQQILGQGPKLLIQFQNNGVVDDSQLPKDRFSAERLKGVDSTLKIQPAKLEDSAVYLCASSRRGLTNTGELFFGEGSRLTVL.